This T cell receptor (beta chain) stems from a study of blood T cell repertoires in COVID-19. The method was immunoSEQ multiplex PCR; TCRdb's version includes in-frame clones alone and lacks a portion of them. Of approximately 170,000 clones detected, about 85% appear once; the ten largest clones hold around 8.4%. CDR1 is MDHEN, CDR2 SYDVKM, per germline. This CDR3 has 14 residues. The germline V and J ends were trimmed by 5 bases and 3 bases, with 14 bases remaining between them. Only one count was recorded for this clone. The chain combines TRBV28 with TRBJ2-7; D possibly corresponds to TRBD2 (6 bases). This receptor was taken from an elderly woman with COVID-19, enrolled during active disease. Sequencing was carried out using peripheral blood. CDR3 DNA: TGTGCCAGCAGTCCCGGGACTCTGAACTACGAGCAGTACTTC. It specifies CASSPGTLNYEQYF.